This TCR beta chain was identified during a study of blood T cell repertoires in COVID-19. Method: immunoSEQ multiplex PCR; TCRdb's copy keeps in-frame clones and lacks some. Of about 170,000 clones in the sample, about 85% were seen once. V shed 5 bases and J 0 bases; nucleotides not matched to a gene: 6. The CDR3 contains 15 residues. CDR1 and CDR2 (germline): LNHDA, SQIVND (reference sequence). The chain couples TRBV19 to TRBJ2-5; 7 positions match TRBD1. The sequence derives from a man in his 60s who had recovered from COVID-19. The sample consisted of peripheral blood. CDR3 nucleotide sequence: TGTGCCAGTAGTCCCTCCGGGACAGACCAAGAGACCCAGTACTTC. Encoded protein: CASSPSGTDQETQYF.